Shown below are 5 T cell receptor beta chains from a single sample sequenced in a study of cytomegalovirus exposure and HLA in healthy donors. The PCR ran on 60 Vbeta and 13 Jbeta primers. The repertoire was sequenced with immunoSEQ multiplex PCR; TCRdb's copy has only in-frame clones and lacks some. The sample lists about 200,000 clones; 60% to 80% were seen once. The material sequenced was PBMCs. Source of these receptors: a male donor in good health and CMV-seronegative.

V usage is TRBV6-1 and J usage is TRBJ2-7, with 12 nucleotides matching TRBD2. The V segment lost 7 bases and the J segment 1 base; nucleotides outside the gene matches: 5. This CDR3 is 15 amino acids long. The V gene's germline CDR1 is MNHNS and CDR2 SASEGT. CDR3 loop: CASTETSGGSYEQYF. In DNA, the CDR3 is TGTGCCAGCACGGAGACTAGCGGGGGATCCTACGAGCAGTACTTC.

The sample holds one count of this clone. The rearrangement links TRBV6-6 to TRBJ2-7, with D possibly being TRBD1 (6 bases). The V end was cut by 5 bases, the J end by 7 bases, with 15 bases between. Per germline, CDR1 MNHNY and CDR2 SVGAGI (reference sequence). This CDR3 is built from 13 residues. DNA for the CDR3: TGTGCCAGCAGTGCGCACCGGGACAATGAGCAGTACTTC. Translation: CASSAHRDNEQYF.

J is TRBJ2-7 and V is TRBV7-6; 8 bases line up with TRBD2. From germline, CDR1 is SGHVS and CDR2 FNYEAQ. Trimming cost V 5 bases and J 0 bases; bases outside gene matches: 6. The CDR3 is made up of 15 amino acids. The CDR3 sequence is CASSISGKSSYEQYF. CDR3 bases: TGTGCCAGCAGCATTAGCGGGAAGAGCTCCTACGAGCAGTACTTC.

This sequence joins TRBV14 and TRBJ2-2; 7 positions match TRBD2. With V trimmed by 4 bases and J by 2 bases, 13 bases remained unmatched. In germline, CDR1 is SGHDN, CDR2 FVKESK. This CDR3 is 18 amino acids long. The CDR3 region is CASSRSLLAALNTGELFF. CDR3 sequence (DNA): TGTGCCAGCAGCCGATCCCTTCTAGCGGCCTTAAACACCGGGGAGCTGTTTTTT.

This clone was observed a few times. The V gene is TRBV5-6, the J gene TRBJ1-2; TRBD1 is a possible D gene (6 bases). V lost 3 bases to trimming and J lost 4 bases, with 13 bases between them. In germline, CDR1 is SGHDT, CDR2 YYEEEE. The CDR3 has 14 amino acids. Here the CDR3 reads CASSSRTAVYGYTF. CDR3 nucleotide sequence: TGTGCCAGCAGCTCCCGGACAGCGGTCTATGGCTACACCTTC.